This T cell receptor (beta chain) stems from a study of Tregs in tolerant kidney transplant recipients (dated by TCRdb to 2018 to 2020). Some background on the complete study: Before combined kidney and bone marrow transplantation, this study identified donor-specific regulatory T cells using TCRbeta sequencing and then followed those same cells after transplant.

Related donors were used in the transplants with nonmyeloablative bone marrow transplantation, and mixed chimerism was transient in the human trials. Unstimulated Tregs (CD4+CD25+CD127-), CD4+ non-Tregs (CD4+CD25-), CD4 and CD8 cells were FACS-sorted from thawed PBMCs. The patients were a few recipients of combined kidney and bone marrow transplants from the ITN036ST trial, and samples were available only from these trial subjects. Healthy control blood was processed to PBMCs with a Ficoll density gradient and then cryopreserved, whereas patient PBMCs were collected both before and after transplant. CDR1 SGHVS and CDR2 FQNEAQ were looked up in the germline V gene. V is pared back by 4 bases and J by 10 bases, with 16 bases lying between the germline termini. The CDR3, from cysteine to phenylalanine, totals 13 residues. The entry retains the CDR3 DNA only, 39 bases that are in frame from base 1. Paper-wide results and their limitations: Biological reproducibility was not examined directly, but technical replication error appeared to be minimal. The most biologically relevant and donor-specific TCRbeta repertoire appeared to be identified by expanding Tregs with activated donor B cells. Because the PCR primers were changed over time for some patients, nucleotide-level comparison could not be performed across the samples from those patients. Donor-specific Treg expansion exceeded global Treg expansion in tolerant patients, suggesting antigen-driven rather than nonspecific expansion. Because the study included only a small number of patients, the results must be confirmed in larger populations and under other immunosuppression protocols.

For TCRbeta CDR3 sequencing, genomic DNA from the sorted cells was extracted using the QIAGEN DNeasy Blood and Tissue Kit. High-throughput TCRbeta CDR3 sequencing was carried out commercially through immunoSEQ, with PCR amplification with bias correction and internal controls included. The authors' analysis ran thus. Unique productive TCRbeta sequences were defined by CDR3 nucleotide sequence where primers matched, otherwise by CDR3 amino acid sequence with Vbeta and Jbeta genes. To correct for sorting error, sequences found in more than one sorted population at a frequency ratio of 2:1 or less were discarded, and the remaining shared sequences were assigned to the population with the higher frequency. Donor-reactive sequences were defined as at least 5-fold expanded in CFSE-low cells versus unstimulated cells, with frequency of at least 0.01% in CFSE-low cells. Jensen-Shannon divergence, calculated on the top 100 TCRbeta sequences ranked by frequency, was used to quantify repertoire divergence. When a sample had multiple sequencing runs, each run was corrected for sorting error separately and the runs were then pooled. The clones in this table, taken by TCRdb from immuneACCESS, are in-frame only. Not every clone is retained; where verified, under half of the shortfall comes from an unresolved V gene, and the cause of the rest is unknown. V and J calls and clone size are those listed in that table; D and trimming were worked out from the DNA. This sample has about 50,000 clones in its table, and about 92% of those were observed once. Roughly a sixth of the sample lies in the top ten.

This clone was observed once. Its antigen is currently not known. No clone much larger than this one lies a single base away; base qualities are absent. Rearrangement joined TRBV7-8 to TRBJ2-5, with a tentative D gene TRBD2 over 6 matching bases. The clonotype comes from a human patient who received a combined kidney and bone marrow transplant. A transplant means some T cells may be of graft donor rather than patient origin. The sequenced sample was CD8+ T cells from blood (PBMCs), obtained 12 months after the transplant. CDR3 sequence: CASSWDSPIDQYF. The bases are TGTGCCAGCAGCTGGGACTCCCCTATCGACCAGTACTTC.